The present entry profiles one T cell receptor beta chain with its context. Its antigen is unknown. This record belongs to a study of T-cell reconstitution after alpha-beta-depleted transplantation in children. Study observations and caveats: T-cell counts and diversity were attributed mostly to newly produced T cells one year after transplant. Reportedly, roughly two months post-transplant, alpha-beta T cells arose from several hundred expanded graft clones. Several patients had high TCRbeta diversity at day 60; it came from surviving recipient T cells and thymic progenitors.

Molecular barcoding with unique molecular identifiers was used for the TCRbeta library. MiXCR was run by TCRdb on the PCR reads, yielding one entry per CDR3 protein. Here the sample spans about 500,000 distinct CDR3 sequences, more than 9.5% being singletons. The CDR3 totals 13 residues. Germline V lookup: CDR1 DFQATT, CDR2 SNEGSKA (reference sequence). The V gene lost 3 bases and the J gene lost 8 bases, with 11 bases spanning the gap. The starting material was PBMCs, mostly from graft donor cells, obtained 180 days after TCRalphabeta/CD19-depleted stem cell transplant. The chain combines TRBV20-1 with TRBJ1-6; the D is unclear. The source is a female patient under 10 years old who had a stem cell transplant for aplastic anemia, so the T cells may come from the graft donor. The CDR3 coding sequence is TGCAGTGCTAGTAAGGGTAACGATTCACCCCTCCACTTT. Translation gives CSASKGNDSPLHF.